This T cell receptor (beta chain) was recovered during a study of T cells in tuberculosis. Clones were sequenced by immunoSEQ multiplex PCR, and TCRdb holds only the in-frame ones, with some missing. The profile covers under 45,000 clones, with roughly 96% appearing a single time and 3.5% to 4.5% taken by the ten largest. The germline gives CDR1 MDHEN, CDR2 SYDVKM. The CDR3 length is 18 residues. Trimming left V 6 bases short and J 0 bases short, with 18 bases between. The chain carries TRBV28 and TRBJ1-6, with D maybe TRBD1 (5 bases). The clonotype was recovered from a donor aged 5-35 years with latent tuberculosis or without tuberculosis infection. The material sequenced was PBMCs. The CDR3, as DNA: TGTGCCAGCAGCTTTGGAGCGCGGGGGAGCTCCTATAATTCACCCCTCCACTTT. Amino acids: CASSFGARGSSYNSPLHF.